These T cell receptor beta chains were read from a single sample in a study of cytomegalovirus exposure and HLA in healthy donors. Repertoires were generated with immunoSEQ multiplex PCR, while TCRdb's copy carries only in-frame clones and drops some. The sample consists of approximately 190,000 clones, roughly 13% of them appearing once. The sequencing sample was made of PBMCs. The receptors were gathered from a man aged 50-59 years in good health and CMV-seropositive. Both conserved end residues are part of each CDR3. D genes are given only for firm matches. Part of the rows lack a size; the others show once, few, many or a class for expanded clones.

>TRBV7-2|TRBJ2-3|TRBD2|NA
CASSSLAEYTDTQYF
TGTGCCAGCAGCTCTCTAGCGGAGTACACAGATACGCAGTATTTT
>TRBV10-3|TRBJ2-2|NA|few
CAISGIGSTGELFF
TGTGCCATCAGTGGGATTGGGAGTACCGGGGAGCTGTTTTTT
>TRBV7-8|TRBJ2-5|NA|NA
CASRTGQETQYF
TGTGCCAGTAGGACTGGCCAAGAGACCCAGTACTTC
>TRBV2|TRBJ1-1|TRBD1|few
CASRGQGEAFF
TGTGCCAGCAGGGGACAGGGTGAAGCTTTCTTT
>TRBV7-2|TRBJ1-1|NA|NA
CASSFQTGNTEAFF
TGTGCCAGCAGCTTTCAGACAGGGAACACTGAAGCTTTCTTT
>TRBV7-9|TRBJ2-1|NA|once
CASSGRDGTYNEQFF
TGTGCCAGCAGCGGGCGGGACGGAACCTACAATGAGCAGTTCTTC
>TRBV21-1|TRBJ1-6|NA|NA
CASSKSSRQGKVRYNSPLHF
TGTGCCAGCAGCAAATCGTCGAGACAGGGGAAGGTGAGGTATAATTCACCCCTCCACTTT
>TRBV18|TRBJ1-1|NA|NA
CASSPSVEAFF
TGTGCCAGCTCACCCAGTGTTGAAGCTTTCTTT
>TRBV7-2|TRBJ1-3|NA|NA
CASSLGGSGNTIYF
TGTGCCAGCAGCTTAGGCGGCTCTGGAAACACCATATATTTT
>TRBV28|TRBJ1-1|NA|NA
CASSLAVWNTEAFF
TGTGCCAGCAGTTTGGCAGTGTGGAACACTGAAGCTTTCTTT
>TRBV7-8|TRBJ2-3|NA|NA
CASSLLILQASTVYF
TGTGCCAGCAGTCTCTTAATACTACAGGCCAGCACGGTGTATTTT